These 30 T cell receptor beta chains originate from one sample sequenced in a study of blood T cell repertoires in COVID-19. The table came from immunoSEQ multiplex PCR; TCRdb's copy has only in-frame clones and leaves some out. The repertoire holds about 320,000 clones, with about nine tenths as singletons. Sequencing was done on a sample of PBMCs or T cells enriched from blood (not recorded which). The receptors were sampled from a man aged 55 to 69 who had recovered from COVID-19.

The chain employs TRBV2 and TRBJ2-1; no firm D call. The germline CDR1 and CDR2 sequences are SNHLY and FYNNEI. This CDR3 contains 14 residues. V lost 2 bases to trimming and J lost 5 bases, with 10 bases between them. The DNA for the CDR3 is TGTGCCAGCAGTGAATGGTACAGCAACAATGAGCAGTTCTTC. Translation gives CASSEWYSNNEQFF.

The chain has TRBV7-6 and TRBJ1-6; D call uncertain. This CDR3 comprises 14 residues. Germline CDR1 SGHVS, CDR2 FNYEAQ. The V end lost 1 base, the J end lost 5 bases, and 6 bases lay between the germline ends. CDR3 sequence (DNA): TGTGCCAGCAGCTTAGAGGGAGATAATTCACCCCTCCACTTT. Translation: CASSLEGDNSPLHF.

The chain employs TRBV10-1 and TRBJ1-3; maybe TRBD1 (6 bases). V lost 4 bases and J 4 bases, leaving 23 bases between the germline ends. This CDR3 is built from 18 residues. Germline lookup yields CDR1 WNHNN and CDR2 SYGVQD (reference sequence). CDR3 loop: CASSVFGGRVSEGNTIYF. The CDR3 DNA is TGCGCCAGCAGTGTGTTTGGGGGCCGGGTCTCTGAGGGAAACACCATATATTTT.

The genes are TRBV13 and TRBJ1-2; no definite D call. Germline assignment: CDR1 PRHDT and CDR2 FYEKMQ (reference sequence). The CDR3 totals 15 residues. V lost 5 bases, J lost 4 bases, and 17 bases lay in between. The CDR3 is CASSPVAAKLYGYTF. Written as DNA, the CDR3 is TGTGCCAGCAGCCCCGTGGCAGCGAAACTCTATGGCTACACCTTC.

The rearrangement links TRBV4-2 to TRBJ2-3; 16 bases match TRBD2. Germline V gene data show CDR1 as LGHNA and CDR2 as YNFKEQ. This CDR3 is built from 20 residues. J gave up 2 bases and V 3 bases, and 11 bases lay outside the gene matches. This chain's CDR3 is CASSQSPGLAGGLNTDTQYF. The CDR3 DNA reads TGTGCCAGCAGCCAGAGTCCGGGACTAGCGGGGGGGCTAAACACAGATACGCAGTATTTT.

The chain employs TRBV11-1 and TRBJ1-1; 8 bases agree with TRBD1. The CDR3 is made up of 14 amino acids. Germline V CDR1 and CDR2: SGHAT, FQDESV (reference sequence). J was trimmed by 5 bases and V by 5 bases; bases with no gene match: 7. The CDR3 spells CASSSTGGETEAFF. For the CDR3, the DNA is TGTGCCAGCAGCAGTACAGGGGGGGAGACTGAAGCTTTCTTT.

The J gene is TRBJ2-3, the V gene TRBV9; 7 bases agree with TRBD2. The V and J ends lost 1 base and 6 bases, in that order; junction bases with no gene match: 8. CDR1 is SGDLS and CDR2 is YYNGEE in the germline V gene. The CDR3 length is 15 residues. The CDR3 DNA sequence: TGTGCCAGCAGCGTACTAGCGGACCGCCGGGATACGCAGTATTTT. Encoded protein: CASSVLADRRDTQYF. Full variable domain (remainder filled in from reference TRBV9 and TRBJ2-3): DSGVTQTPKHLITATGQRVTLRCSPRSGDLSVYWYQQSLDQGLQFLIQYYNGEERAKGNILERFSAQQFPDLHSELNLSSLELGDSALYFCASSVLADRRDTQYFGPGTRLTVL.

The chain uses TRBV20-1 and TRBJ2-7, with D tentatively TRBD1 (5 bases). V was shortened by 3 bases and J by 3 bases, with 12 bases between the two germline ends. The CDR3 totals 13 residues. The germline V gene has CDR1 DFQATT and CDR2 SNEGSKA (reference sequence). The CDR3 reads CSASALRDYEQYF. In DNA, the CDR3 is TGCAGTGCTAGTGCTCTCAGGGACTACGAGCAGTACTTC.

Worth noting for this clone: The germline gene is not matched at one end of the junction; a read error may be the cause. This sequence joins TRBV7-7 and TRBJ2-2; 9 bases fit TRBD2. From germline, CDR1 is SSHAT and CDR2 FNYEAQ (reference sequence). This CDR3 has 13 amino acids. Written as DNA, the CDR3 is TGTGCTAGCAGCCTTAGCGGGGGAGGGGAGCTGTTTTTT. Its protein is CASSLSGGGELFF.

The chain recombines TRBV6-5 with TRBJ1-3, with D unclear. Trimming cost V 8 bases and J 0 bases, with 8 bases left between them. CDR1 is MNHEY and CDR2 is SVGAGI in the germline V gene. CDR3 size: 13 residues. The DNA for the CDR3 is TGTGCCAGCGTAGAGGTCTCTGGAAACACCATATATTTT. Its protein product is CASVEVSGNTIYF.

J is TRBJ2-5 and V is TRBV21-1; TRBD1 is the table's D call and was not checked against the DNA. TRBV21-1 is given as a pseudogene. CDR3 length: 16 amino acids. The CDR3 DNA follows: TGTGCCAAATCCTTTGGGCTCGTAGGGGCGCAAGAGACCCAGTACTTC. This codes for CAKSFGLVGAQETQYF.

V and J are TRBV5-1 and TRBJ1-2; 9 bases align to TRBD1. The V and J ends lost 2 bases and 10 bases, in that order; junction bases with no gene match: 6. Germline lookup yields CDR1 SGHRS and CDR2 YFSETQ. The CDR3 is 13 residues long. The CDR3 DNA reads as TGCGCCAGCAGCTTCGGACAGGGGTCCCCCTACACCTTC. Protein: CASSFGQGSPYTF.

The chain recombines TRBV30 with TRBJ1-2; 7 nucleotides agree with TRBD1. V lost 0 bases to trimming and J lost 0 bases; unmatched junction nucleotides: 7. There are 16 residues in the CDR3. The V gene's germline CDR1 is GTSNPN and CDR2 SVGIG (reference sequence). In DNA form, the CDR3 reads TGTGCCTGGAGTGTCCAAACCGGACAGGCTAACTATGGCTACACCTTC. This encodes CAWSVQTGQANYGYTF.

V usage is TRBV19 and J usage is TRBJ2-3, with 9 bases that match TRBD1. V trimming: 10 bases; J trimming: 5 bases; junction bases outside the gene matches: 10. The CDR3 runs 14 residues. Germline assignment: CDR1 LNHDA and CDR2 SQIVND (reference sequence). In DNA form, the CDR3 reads TGTGCCACCCATACAGGGGGCGGGAGAGATACGCAGTATTTT. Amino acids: CATHTGGGRDTQYF. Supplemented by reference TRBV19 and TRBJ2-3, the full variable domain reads DGGITQSPKYLFRKEGQNVTLSCEQNLNHDAMYWYRQDPGQGLRLIYYSQIVNDFQKGDIAEGYSVSREKKESFPLTVTSAQKNPTAFYLCATHTGGGRDTQYFGPGTRLTVL.

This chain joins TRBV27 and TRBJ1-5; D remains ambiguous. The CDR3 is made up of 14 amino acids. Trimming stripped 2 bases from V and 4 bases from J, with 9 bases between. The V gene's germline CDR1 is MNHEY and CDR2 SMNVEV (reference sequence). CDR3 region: CASSLGLQNQPQHF. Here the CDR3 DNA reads TGTGCCAGCAGTTTAGGCCTCCAGAATCAGCCCCAGCATTTT.

The CDR3 sequence is CASSQDRVPEGGTF. The CDR3, as DNA: TGCGCCAGCAGCCAAGATCGGGTGCCGGAGGGGGGGACCTTC. The chain joins TRBV4-3 to TRBJ1-2; possibly TRBD1 for D (6 bases). Germline V gives CDR1 LGHNA, CDR2 YSLEER. CDR3 length: 14 amino acids. Deletions cut 0 bases from V and 14 bases from J, with 19 bases between.

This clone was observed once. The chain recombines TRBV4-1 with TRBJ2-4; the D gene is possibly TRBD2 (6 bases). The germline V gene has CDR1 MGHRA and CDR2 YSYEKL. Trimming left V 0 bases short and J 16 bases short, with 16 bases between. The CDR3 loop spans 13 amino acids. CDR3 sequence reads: CASSQDVSGTRYF. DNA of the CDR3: TGCGCCAGCAGCCAAGATGTGAGTGGGACTCGATACTTC.

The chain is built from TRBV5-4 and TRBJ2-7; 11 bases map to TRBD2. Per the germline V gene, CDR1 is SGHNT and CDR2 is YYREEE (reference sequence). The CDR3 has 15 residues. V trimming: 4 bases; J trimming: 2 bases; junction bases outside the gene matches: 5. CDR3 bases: TGTGCCAGCAGCGGAGGGACTAGCGGTGCCTACGAGCAGTACTTC. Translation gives CASSGGTSGAYEQYF.

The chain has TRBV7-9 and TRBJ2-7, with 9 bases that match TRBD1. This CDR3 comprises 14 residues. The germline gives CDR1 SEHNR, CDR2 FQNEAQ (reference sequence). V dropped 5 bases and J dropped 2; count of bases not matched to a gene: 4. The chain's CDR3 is CASSGGQGPYEQYF. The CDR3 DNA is TGTGCCAGCAGCGGGGGACAGGGCCCCTACGAGCAGTACTTC. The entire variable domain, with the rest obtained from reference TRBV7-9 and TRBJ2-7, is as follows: DTGVSQNPRHKITKRGQNVTFRCDPISEHNRLYWYRQTLGQGPEFLTYFQNEAQLEKSRLLSDRFSAERPKGSFSTLEIQRTEQGDSAMYLCASSGGQGPYEQYFGPGTRLTVT.

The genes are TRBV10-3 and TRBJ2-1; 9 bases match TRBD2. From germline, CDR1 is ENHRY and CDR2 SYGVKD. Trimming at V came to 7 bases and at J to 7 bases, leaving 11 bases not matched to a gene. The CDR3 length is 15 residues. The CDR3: CAIMIGRGGTNEQFF. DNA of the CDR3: TGTGCCATCATGATCGGGCGGGGGGGAACAAATGAGCAGTTCTTC.

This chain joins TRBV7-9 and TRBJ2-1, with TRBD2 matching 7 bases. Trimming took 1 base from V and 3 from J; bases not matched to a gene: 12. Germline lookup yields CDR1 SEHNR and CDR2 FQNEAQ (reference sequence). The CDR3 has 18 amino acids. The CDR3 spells CASSLVSLASVDYNEQFF. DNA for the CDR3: TGTGCCAGCAGCTTAGTTTCACTAGCGAGCGTAGACTACAATGAGCAGTTCTTC.

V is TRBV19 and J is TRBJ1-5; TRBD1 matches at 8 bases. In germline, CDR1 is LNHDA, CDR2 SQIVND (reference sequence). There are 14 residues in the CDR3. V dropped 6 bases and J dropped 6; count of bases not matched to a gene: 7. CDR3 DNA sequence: TGTGCCAGTAGGGAGACAGGGGAGATTCAGCCCCAGCATTTT. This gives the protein CASRETGEIQPQHF.

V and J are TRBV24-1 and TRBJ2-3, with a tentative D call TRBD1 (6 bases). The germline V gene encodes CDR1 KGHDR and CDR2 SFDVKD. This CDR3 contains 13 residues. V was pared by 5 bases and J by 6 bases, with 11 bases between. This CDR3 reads CATSVLRGDTQYF. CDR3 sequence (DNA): TGTGCCACCAGTGTACTCAGGGGTGATACGCAGTATTTT.

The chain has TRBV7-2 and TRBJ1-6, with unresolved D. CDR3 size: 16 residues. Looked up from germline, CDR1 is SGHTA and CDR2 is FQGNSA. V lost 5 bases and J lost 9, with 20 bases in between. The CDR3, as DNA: TGTGCCAGCAGCCCGGTGGGAGGGCGGACGGGTTCACCCCTCCACTTT. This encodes CASSPVGGRTGSPLHF.

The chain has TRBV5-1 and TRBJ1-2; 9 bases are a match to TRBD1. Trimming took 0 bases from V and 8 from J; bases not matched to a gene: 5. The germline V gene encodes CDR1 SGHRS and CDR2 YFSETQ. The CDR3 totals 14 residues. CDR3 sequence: CASSLGDRAKGYTF. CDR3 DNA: TGCGCCAGCAGCTTGGGGGACAGGGCAAAAGGCTACACCTTC. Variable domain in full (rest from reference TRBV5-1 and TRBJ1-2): KAGVTQTPRYLIKTRGQQVTLSCSPISGHRSVSWYQQTPGQGLQFLFEYFSETQRNKGNFPGRFSGRQFSNSRSEMNVSTLELGDSALYLCASSLGDRAKGYTFGSGTRLTVV.

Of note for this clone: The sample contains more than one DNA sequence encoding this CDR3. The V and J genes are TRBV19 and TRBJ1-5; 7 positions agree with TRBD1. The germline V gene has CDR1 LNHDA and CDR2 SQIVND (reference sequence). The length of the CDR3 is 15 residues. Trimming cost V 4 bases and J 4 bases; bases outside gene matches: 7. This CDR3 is CASSTTGAGNQPQHF. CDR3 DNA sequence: TGTGCCAGTAGTACAACAGGGGCAGGAAATCAGCCCCAGCATTTT.

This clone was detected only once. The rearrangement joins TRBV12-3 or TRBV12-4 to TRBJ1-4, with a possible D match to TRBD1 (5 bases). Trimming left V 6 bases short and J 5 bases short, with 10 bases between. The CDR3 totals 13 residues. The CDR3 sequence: CASRPGWNEKLFF. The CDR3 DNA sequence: TGTGCCAGCAGACCAGGGTGGAATGAAAAACTGTTTTTT.

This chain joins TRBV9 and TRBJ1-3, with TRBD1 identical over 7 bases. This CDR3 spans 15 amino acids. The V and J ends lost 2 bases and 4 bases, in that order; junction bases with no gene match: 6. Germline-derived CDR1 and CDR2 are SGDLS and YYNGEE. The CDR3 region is CASSVTGRGGNTIYF. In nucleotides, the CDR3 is TGTGCCAGCAGCGTGACAGGGAGAGGCGGAAACACCATATATTTT.

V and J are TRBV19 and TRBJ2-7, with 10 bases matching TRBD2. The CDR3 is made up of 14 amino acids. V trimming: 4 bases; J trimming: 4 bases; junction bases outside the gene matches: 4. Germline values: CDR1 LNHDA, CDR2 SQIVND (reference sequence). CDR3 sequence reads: CASSKLAGVYEQYF. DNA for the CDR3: TGTGCCAGTAGTAAGCTAGCGGGAGTTTACGAGCAGTACTTC.

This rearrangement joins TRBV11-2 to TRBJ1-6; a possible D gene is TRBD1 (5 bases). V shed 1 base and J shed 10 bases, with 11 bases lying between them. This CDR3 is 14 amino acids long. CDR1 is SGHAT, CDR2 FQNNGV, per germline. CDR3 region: CASSLVRGASPLHF. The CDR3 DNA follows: TGTGCCAGCAGCTTAGTACGTGGGGCCTCACCCCTCCACTTT.